A selection of T cell receptor beta chains follows, all from one sample in a study of T cell responses to AZD1222 COVID-19 vaccine. Clones were read by immunoSEQ multiplex PCR, and TCRdb kept only the in-frame ones, dropping some. Among fewer than 200,000 clones listed, 88% were seen once. This material consisted of peripheral blood, taken 28 days after the second AZD1222 dose. Receptors originate from an adult who received the AZD1222 COVID-19 vaccine. CDR3s include the opening cysteine and the closing phenylalanine or tryptophan. Each record gives: V gene, CDR3 protein.

TRBV19,CASTAILSYNEQFF
TRBV30,CAWFGGMNTEAFF
TRBV12-3/TRBV12-4,CASLGSSHEQYF
TRBV6-5,CASSYSGGQTLSQYF
TRBV6-5,CASSKDRAPSYEQYF
TRBV28,CASSQTGIQETQYF
TRBV5-4,CASSLVVVWADHYTDTQYF
TRBV2,CASNPQGWEETQYF
TRBV7-3,CASSDGTGNGYTF
TRBV7-9,CASSLAGTTYEQYF
TRBV28,CASTNSNQPQHF